The 21 T cell receptor beta chains listed next were all sequenced from one sample in a study of cytomegalovirus exposure and HLA in healthy donors (dated by TCRdb to 2017 to 2019). The method behind the library was the immunoSEQ multiplex PCR assay. For the multiplex PCR, a mixture combining 60 forward primers for TCR Vbeta segments and 13 reverse primers for TCR Jbeta segments was used. TCRdb's version of the immuneACCESS table is confined to in-frame rearrangements and falls short of the full clone set. An unresolved V gene accounts for under half of the shortfall where checked; the remainder is of unknown origin. The sample records under 200,000 clones, roughly 72% of which are singletons. Jointly, the top ten make up about 2% of the sample. Specimen: PBMCs. These receptors came from a woman aged 30 to 39 in good health and CMV-seropositive.

The chain is built from TRBV2 and TRBJ2-3; tentative D call: TRBD2 (6 bases). The germline V and J ends were trimmed by 9 bases and 0 bases, with 16 bases remaining between them. Germline-derived CDR1 and CDR2 are SNHLY and FYNNEI. The CDR3 sequence is 15 residues long. CDR3: CASPGGSGSTDTQYF. CDR3 sequence (DNA): TGTGCCAGTCCTGGGGGGAGCGGTAGCACAGATACGCAGTATTTT. The full variable domain, completed using reference TRBV2 and TRBJ2-3, is EPEVTQTPSHQVTQMGQEVILRCVPISNHLYFYWYRQILGQKVEFLVSFYNNEISEKSEIFDDQFSVERPDGSNFTLKIRSTKLEDSAMYFCASPGGSGSTDTQYFGPGTRLTVL.

The chain uses TRBV5-8 and TRBJ1-5, with D possibly being TRBD1 (6 bases). This CDR3 has 16 amino acids. Trimming took off 4 bases at V and 7 bases at J, with 21 bases between the two ends. The germline CDR1 and CDR2 sequences are SGHTS and YDEGEE. The CDR3 sequence is CASSLGRGRAAQPQHF. The CDR3 nucleotides are TGTGCCAGCAGCCTCGGGAGGGGGAGAGCGGCCCAGCCCCAGCATTTT.

The chain joins TRBV11-2 to TRBJ1-5; possibly TRBD1 for D (5 bases). The CDR3 covers 14 residues. Germline CDR1 SGHAT, CDR2 FQNNGV. V gave up 3 bases and J gave up 9 bases, with 15 bases separating them. The CDR3 is CASSFGGGETPQHF. The CDR3 coding sequence is TGTGCCAGCAGCTTTGGGGGGGGTGAGACGCCCCAGCATTTT. Looking up the rest from reference TRBV11-2 and TRBJ1-5 gives the full variable domain: EAGVAQSPRYKIIEKRQSVAFWCNPISGHATLYWYQQILGQGPKLLIQFQNNGVVDDSQLPKDRFSAERLKGVDSTLKIQPAKLEDSAVYLCASSFGGGETPQHFGDGTRLSIL.

J is TRBJ1-2 and V is TRBV25-1; TRBD1 might be the D (5 bases). V lost 6 bases and J 7 bases, leaving 15 bases between the germline ends. The CDR3 extends over 13 amino acids. CDR1 MGHDK and CDR2 SYGVNS come from the germline V gene. CDR3: CASSLPGMGGYTF. The CDR3 DNA reads as TGTGCCAGCAGCCTACCAGGGATGGGTGGCTACACCTTC.

This chain connects TRBV29-1 to TRBJ2-7; 9 bases are a match to TRBD2. Germline loops: CDR1 SQVTM, CDR2 ANQGSEA. The CDR3 totals 14 residues. V lost 3 bases and J lost 4; bases outside the gene matches: 7. CDR3 region: CSVDPSGVGYEQYF. In nucleotides, the CDR3 is TGCAGCGTTGACCCTAGCGGGGTGGGGTACGAGCAGTACTTC.

The rearrangement links TRBV7-7 to TRBJ2-1; D might be TRBD2 (5 bases). Germline values: CDR1 SSHAT, CDR2 FNYEAQ (reference sequence). V lost 1 base to trimming and J lost 3 bases, with 16 bases between them. CDR3 size: 17 residues. CDR3 region: CASSLGLPDSHYNEQFF. Written as DNA, the CDR3 is TGTGCCAGCAGCTTAGGGCTACCGGACTCTCACTACAATGAGCAGTTCTTC.

In its sample, this clone was seen a few times. The chain links TRBV30 to TRBJ2-1; possibly TRBD2 for D (6 bases). Germline V gene sequence: CDR1 GTSNPN, CDR2 SVGIG (reference sequence). V was trimmed by 1 base and J by 6 bases, leaving 10 bases between them. This CDR3 has 13 residues. CDR3 sequence: CAWSGAGGNEQFF. In DNA form, the CDR3 reads TGTGCCTGGAGTGGGGCCGGGGGCAATGAGCAGTTCTTC.

This chain connects TRBV21-1 to TRBJ1-2. TRBV21-1 is classified as a pseudogene. CDR3 length equals 13 residues. The CDR3 loop reads CASSEGGTYGYTF. CDR3 DNA: TGTGCCAGCAGCGAGGGAGGGACCTATGGCTACACCTTC.

The genes are TRBV25-1 and TRBJ2-3; TRBD1 matches 7 bases. This CDR3 is built from 13 residues. Germline assignment: CDR1 MGHDK and CDR2 SYGVNS. Trimming took 7 bases from V and 4 from J; bases not matched to a gene: 5. CDR3 amino acids: CASIRQGSDTQYF. CDR3 sequence (DNA): TGTGCCAGCATTAGACAGGGATCAGATACGCAGTATTTT.

The J gene is TRBJ2-7, the V gene TRBV29-1; a weak D match, TRBD2 (6 bases). This CDR3 region has 13 residues. With 4 bases removed from V and 7 bases from J, the gap between germline ends came to 17 bases. Germline V lookup: CDR1 SQVTM, CDR2 ANQGSEA. The CDR3 region is CSVVKGTPFEQYF. As DNA, the CDR3 is TGCAGCGTTGTGAAGGGGACTCCGTTTGAGCAGTACTTC.

The chain joins TRBV7-2 to TRBJ1-1; TRBD1 agrees at 9 bases. The J segment lost 8 bases and the V segment lost 5 bases, leaving 9 bases of the junction unmatched. Germline CDR1 reads SGHTA; CDR2 reads FQGNSA. The CDR3 consists of 14 residues. CDR3 region: CASSPKGQGQEAFF. CDR3 DNA sequence: TGTGCCAGCAGCCCCAAGGGACAGGGACAGGAAGCTTTCTTT.

The gene calls are TRBV5-1 and TRBJ2-7; TRBD2 is a possible D gene (7 bases). V dropped 2 bases and J dropped 7 bases, with 19 bases sitting between them. The CDR3 length is 15 residues. The V gene's germline CDR1 is SGHRS and CDR2 YFSETQ. The CDR3: CASSLRAGATGEQYF. The CDR3 DNA is TGCGCCAGCAGCTTAAGGGCGGGGGCCACGGGTGAGCAGTACTTC.

In its sample, this clone was seen a few times. The rearrangement joins TRBV11-2 to TRBJ2-5; the D gene is possibly TRBD2 (5 bases). The CDR3 consists of 14 residues. V was cut by 1 base and J by 7 bases, with 13 bases left in between. Germline V gene lookup returns CDR1 SGHAT and CDR2 FQNNGV. The CDR3 loop is CASSLVPGMGTQYF. CDR3 nucleotides: TGTGCCAGCAGCTTAGTACCGGGAATGGGGACCCAGTACTTC.

V gene TRBV27 combines with J gene TRBJ2-1, with D perhaps TRBD2 (5 bases). Germline CDR1 MNHEY, CDR2 SMNVEV (reference sequence). V lost 6 bases and J 0 bases, leaving 18 bases between the germline ends. This CDR3 has 17 residues. The CDR3 DNA follows: TGTGCCAGCAGCCGCTTGAGGAGGCAGTTCTCCTACAATGAGCAGTTCTTC. The encoded protein is CASSRLRRQFSYNEQFF.

This clone was seen a handful of times. This CDR3 is CAGGGDRGIGFPYEQYF. Here the CDR3 DNA reads TGTGCCGGAGGCGGGGACAGGGGGATCGGCTTCCCCTACGAGCAGTACTTC. V gene TRBV7-9 combines with J gene TRBJ2-7, with 11 nucleotides matching TRBD1. The CDR3 has 17 residues. The ends lost 11 bases at V and 2 bases at J; junction bases unmatched: 17. Per germline, CDR1 SEHNR and CDR2 FQNEAQ (reference sequence).

This clone appeared a single time. The chain links TRBV7-8 to TRBJ1-6; a weak D match, TRBD1 (6 bases). The V gene lost 5 bases and the J gene lost 0 bases, with 11 bases spanning the gap. CDR3 length: 16 residues. Germline lookup yields CDR1 SGHVS and CDR2 FQNEAQ. The CDR3 DNA reads TGTGCCAGCAGCCAAAGGGGGAGCTCCTATAATTCACCCCTCCACTTT. It specifies CASSQRGSSYNSPLHF.

The chain combines TRBV10-3 with TRBJ1-4; 10 nucleotides match TRBD1. This CDR3 comprises 16 residues. In germline, CDR1 is ENHRY, CDR2 SYGVKD. V trimming: 5 bases; J trimming: 0 bases; junction bases outside the gene matches: 3. CDR3 protein: CAISPGQGSTNEKLFF. Here the CDR3 DNA reads TGTGCCATCAGTCCGGGACAGGGGTCAACTAATGAAAAACTGTTTTTT.

This sequence joins TRBV30 and TRBJ1-5; 10 positions match TRBD1. The CDR3 sequence is 16 residues long. The germline CDR1 and CDR2 sequences are GTSNPN and SVGIG (reference sequence). Trimming took 4 bases from V and 6 from J; bases not matched to a gene: 12. Here the CDR3 DNA reads TGTGCCTGGAACCCAGGGGACAGGGGAACCAGTCAGCCCCAGCATTTT. Residues: CAWNPGDRGTSQPQHF.

The chain employs TRBV30 and TRBJ2-3, with D hard to call. The CDR3 contains 14 residues. Germline CDR1 is GTSNPN and CDR2 is SVGIG (reference sequence). Trimming pared 2 bases from V and 2 bases from J, leaving 11 bases between. The CDR3 DNA reads as TGTGCCTGGAGTTGGCGGAGTTACACAGATACGCAGTATTTT. Its translation is CAWSWRSYTDTQYF.

This rearrangement joins TRBV11-2 to TRBJ2-7, with TRBD2 as a possible D gene (5 bases). V was pared by 3 bases and J by 2 bases, with 14 bases between. This CDR3 contains 15 residues. In germline, CDR1 is SGHAT, CDR2 FQNNGV. The CDR3 here is CASSLGSGGPYEQYF. Written as DNA, the CDR3 is TGTGCCAGCAGCTTGGGAAGCGGCGGACCCTACGAGCAGTACTTC. The variable domain in full, with the rest retrieved from reference TRBV11-2 and TRBJ2-7, is EAGVAQSPRYKIIEKRQSVAFWCNPISGHATLYWYQQILGQGPKLLIQFQNNGVVDDSQLPKDRFSAERLKGVDSTLKIQPAKLEDSAVYLCASSLGSGGPYEQYFGPGTRLTVT.

J is TRBJ2-7 and V is TRBV6-5; D may be TRBD2 (5 bases). Germline CDR1 and CDR2: MNHEY and SVGAGI. Trimming cost V 2 bases and J 3 bases, with 8 bases left between them. The CDR3 contains 13 residues. As DNA, the CDR3 is TGTGCCAGCAGTTACGCGGCGGGCTACGAGCAGTACTTC. This sequence encodes CASSYAAGYEQYF.